Each of the 12 T cell receptor beta chains below was sequenced from the same sample in a study of early T cells in non-severe SARS-CoV-2 infection. MiXCR was run by TCRdb on the 5' RACE reads, yielding one entry per CDR3 protein. The profile shows roughly 97,000 distinct CDR3 sequences, approximately 11% of them singletons. The sample consisted of whole blood, taken at baseline. The origin of the receptors is an adult who was a healthcare worker with PCR-confirmed SARS-CoV-2 infection or an uninfected control (not recorded which).

In its sample, this clonotype was seen a few times. This chain uses TRBV7-9 with TRBJ2-3, with D unresolved. This CDR3 spans 16 amino acids. The germline V gene encodes CDR1 SEHNR and CDR2 FQNEAQ (reference sequence). Trimming took off 1 base at V and 0 bases at J, with 11 bases between the two ends. CDR3 DNA: TGTGCCAGCAGCTTAGGGCCGTCGGCTAGCACAGATACGCAGTATTTT. Translating gives CASSLGPSASTDTQYF.

There are many counts of this clonotype. This sequence joins TRBV10-3 and TRBJ2-7, with D perhaps matching TRBD1 (7 bases). This CDR3 region has 13 residues. Germline lookup yields CDR1 ENHRY and CDR2 SYGVKD. V was trimmed by 6 bases and J by 6 bases, leaving 15 bases between them. CDR3 DNA sequence: TGTGCCATCAGGGTCGCGCAGGGGGGCGAGCAGTACTTC. Its translation is CAIRVAQGGEQYF.

The chain is built from TRBV5-1 and TRBJ1-6; D gene uncertain. Germline V gene data show CDR1 as SGHRS and CDR2 as YFSETQ. This CDR3 region has 16 residues. Trimming shortened V by 4 bases and J by 2 bases, and 13 bases separated the two germline ends. CDR3 sequence reads: CASSPLLAPYNSPLHF. The DNA for the CDR3 is TGCGCCAGCAGCCCCCTCCTCGCGCCCTATAATTCACCCCTCCACTTT.

This clonotype was observed a few times. The chain links TRBV29-1 to TRBJ2-5; D is ambiguous. This CDR3 comprises 15 residues. The V end lost 3 bases, the J end lost 0 bases, and 14 bases lay between the germline ends. CDR1 is SQVTM, CDR2 ANQGSEA, per germline. This CDR3 is CSVEPRIRHQETQYF. In nucleotides, the CDR3 is TGCAGCGTTGAGCCTCGGATTCGGCACCAAGAGACCCAGTACTTC. Supplemented by reference TRBV29-1 and TRBJ2-5, the full variable domain reads SAVISQKPSRDICQRGTSLTIQCQVDSQVTMMFWYRQQPGQSLTLIATANQGSEATYESGFVIDKFPISRPNLTFSTLTVSNMSPEDSSIYLCSVEPRIRHQETQYFGPGTRLLVL.

In this sample, this clonotype turned up many times. This chain uses TRBV7-9 with TRBJ1-2, with no clear D. This CDR3 comprises 12 residues. The V and J ends lost 4 bases and 10 bases respectively, with 13 bases between them. Germline V gives CDR1 SEHNR, CDR2 FQNEAQ (reference sequence). The CDR3 nucleotides read TGTGCCAGCAGCTCGCCGGGCCGTGACTACACCTTC. Translation: CASSSPGRDYTF.

This clonotype was found many times. The rearrangement uses TRBV6-1 and TRBJ1-5; the match to TRBD1 covers 9 bases. The CDR3 totals 17 residues. CDR1 is MNHNS, CDR2 SASEGT, per germline. Trimming at V came to 3 bases and at J to 1 base, leaving 7 bases not matched to a gene. As DNA, the CDR3 is TGTGCCAGCAGTGAGGGGGGACAGGGAGTGAGCAATCAGCCCCAGCATTTT. The encoded protein is CASSEGGQGVSNQPQHF.

This clonotype turned up a few times. This chain joins TRBV4-3 and TRBJ2-1, with D perhaps matching TRBD1 (6 bases). This CDR3 comprises 12 residues. Germline CDR1 and CDR2: LGHNA and YSLEER. V lost 1 base to trimming and J lost 10 bases, with 8 bases between them. CDR3 sequence: CASSQAGEEQFF. In DNA, the CDR3 is TGCGCCAGCAGCCAAGCAGGGGAAGAGCAGTTCTTC.

This clonotype was observed a few times. The chain employs TRBV27 and TRBJ2-1; 10 bases fit TRBD2. Germline V gene lookup returns CDR1 MNHEY and CDR2 SMNVEV (reference sequence). V dropped 2 bases and J dropped 7; count of bases not matched to a gene: 8. The CDR3 extends over 16 amino acids. The CDR3 DNA reads as TGTGCCAGCAGTTTACTAGCGGGAGAGCGGGGTAATGAGCAGTTCTTC. Translated: CASSLLAGERGNEQFF.

J is TRBJ2-3 and V is TRBV20-1, with 10 bases lining up with TRBD1. The length of the CDR3 is 14 residues. J gave up 3 bases and V 5 bases, and 5 bases lay outside the gene matches. The germline gives CDR1 DFQATT, CDR2 SNEGSKA (reference sequence). Here the CDR3 reads CSAGDRGATDTQYF. CDR3 coding DNA: TGCAGTGCTGGGGACAGGGGAGCAACAGATACGCAGTATTTT.

The chain employs TRBV7-6 and TRBJ2-1; TRBD2 matches at 8 bases. The trim removed 1 base at V and 2 bases at J, leaving 7 bases unmatched. The CDR3 contains 17 residues. Germline V gene lookup returns CDR1 SGHVS and CDR2 FNYEAQ. The CDR3 DNA follows: TGTGCCAGCAGCTTAGTTATGCGGCGGGAGGCCTACAATGAGCAGTTCTTC. It encodes CASSLVMRREAYNEQFF.

The chain is built from TRBV11-2 and TRBJ2-1; no clear D. Germline V CDR1 and CDR2: SGHAT, FQNNGV. Trimming left V 3 bases short and J 10 bases short, with 10 bases between. The CDR3 totals 12 residues. CDR3 sequence (DNA): TGTGCCAGCAGCTTGGCCCGGATGGAGCAGTTCTTC. Encoded protein: CASSLARMEQFF.

This clonotype was recorded many times. This chain uses TRBV30 with TRBJ1-2, with 9 bases lining up with TRBD1. The J segment lost 5 bases and the V segment lost 0 bases, leaving 1 base of the junction unmatched. Germline V gene sequence: CDR1 GTSNPN, CDR2 SVGIG (reference sequence). The CDR3 has 13 residues. The CDR3 loop is CAWSVGTGYGYTF. CDR3 nucleotides: TGTGCCTGGAGTGTTGGGACAGGGTATGGCTACACCTTC.